Each of the 23 T cell receptor beta chains below was sequenced from the same sample in a study of blood T cell repertoires in COVID-19 (dated by TCRdb to the early 2020s). Library preparation used the immunoSEQ multiplex PCR assay. TCRdb took this table from immuneACCESS and kept in-frame rearrangements with V and J called. Such tables lack part of the clones; where checked against another copy, unresolved V genes explain under half of the gap, and the rest is unexplained. The table for this sample lists approximately 400,000 clones; 85% to 90% of them were counted only once. The ten largest account for roughly 1.2% of the sample. The sample was PBMCs or T cells enriched from blood (not recorded which). The receptors shown here come from a woman under 30 who had recovered from COVID-19.

CDR3 DNA: TGTGCCAGCAGCTCAGGACTGGGCACCGGGGAGCTGTTTTTT. Translation: CASSSGLGTGELFF. The chain links TRBV5-5 to TRBJ2-2; a weak D match, TRBD2 (5 bases). In germline, CDR1 is SGHKS, CDR2 YYEKEE (reference sequence). The V gene lost 3 bases and the J gene lost 4 bases, with 10 bases spanning the gap. The CDR3 extends over 14 amino acids. Based on the CDR3 plus reference TRBV5-5 and TRBJ2-2, the full variable domain is DAGVTQSPTHLIKTRGQQVTLRCSPISGHKSVSWYQQVLGQGPQFIFQYYEKEERGRGNFPDRFSARQFPNYSSELNVNALLLGDSALYLCASSSGLGTGELFFGEGSRLTVL.

The CDR3 DNA reads TGTGCCAGCAGCACACAGGGGAATCTGGAGACCCAGTACTTC. Protein product: CASSTQGNLETQYF. The chain joins TRBV9 to TRBJ2-5; 7 positions agree with TRBD1. CDR1 is SGDLS and CDR2 is YYNGEE in the germline V gene. The CDR3 has 14 amino acids. V gave up 4 bases and J gave up 5 bases; unmatched junction bases: 8.

This chain connects TRBV28 to TRBJ1-1; maybe TRBD1 (5 bases). V lost 4 bases and J lost 1, with 13 bases in between. The germline V gene has CDR1 MDHEN and CDR2 SYDVKM. This CDR3 is built from 15 residues. CDR3 protein: CASSSYGRGNTEAFF. The CDR3 DNA is TGTGCCAGCAGTTCCTACGGAAGGGGGAACACTGAAGCTTTCTTT.

Remarks on this clone: Relative to the germline gene, one junction end is altered; a read error may explain this. V usage is TRBV7-2 and J usage is TRBJ2-7; 8 bases are a match to TRBD1. The germline CDR1 and CDR2 sequences are SGHTA and FQGNSA. The CDR3 runs to 14 residues. The CDR3 DNA follows: TGTGCCAGCAGCTTAACAGGGGGGTCCTCCGAGCAGTACTTC. Residues: CASSLTGGSSEQYF.

The chain employs TRBV4-3 and TRBJ2-3, with TRBD1 matching over 10 bases. The CDR3 covers 15 residues. Trimming removed 4 bases from V and 4 bases from J; junction bases left unmatched: 5. The germline gives CDR1 LGHNA, CDR2 YSLEER. The CDR3 nucleotides read TGCGCCAGCAGCCTGGACAGGGGGGTCGCAGATACGCAGTATTTT. This translates into CASSLDRGVADTQYF.

This clone was detected a few times. The CDR3 DNA sequence: TGTGCCAGCAGCCGATCGCAGGGATTCTACGAGCAGTACTTC. Protein: CASSRSQGFYEQYF. This chain joins TRBV3-1 (or the pseudogene TRBV3-2) and TRBJ2-7, with D tentatively TRBD1 (5 bases). The V end lost 4 bases, the J end lost 3 bases, and 13 bases lay between the germline ends. CDR3 length: 14 amino acids. CDR1 and CDR2 (germline): LGHDT, YNNKEL (reference sequence).

The V and J genes are TRBV20-1 and TRBJ1-2; 7 bases agree with TRBD1. The length of the CDR3 is 13 residues. Germline trimming cut 3 bases from V and 12 bases from J; bases unmatched to any gene: 13. CDR1 and CDR2 (germline): DFQATT, SNEGSKA (reference sequence). As DNA, the CDR3 is TGCAGTGCTAGTGGAGCGACAGGGACTCGTCACACCTTC. It specifies CSASGATGTRHTF.

This sequence joins TRBV3-1 (or the pseudogene TRBV3-2) and TRBJ1-3, with TRBD1 matching over 9 bases. Germline CDR1 is LGHDT and CDR2 is YNNKEL (reference sequence). The J segment lost 2 bases and the V segment lost 6 bases, leaving 8 bases of the junction unmatched. The length of the CDR3 is 16 residues. The CDR3 loop is CASSKQGASTGNTIYF. The CDR3 nucleotides read TGTGCCAGCAGTAAACAGGGGGCCTCTACTGGAAACACCATATATTTT.

As regards this clone: A read error may produce the germline difference seen at one junction end. The chain links TRBV4-2 to TRBJ1-2, with D uncertain. This CDR3 contains 13 residues. Germline lookup yields CDR1 LGHNA and CDR2 YNFKEQ. The CDR3 DNA sequence: TGTGTCAGCAGCCAAGAAGTCGCGGATGGCTACACCTTC. Translation: CVSSQEVADGYTF.

The J gene is TRBJ2-1, the V gene TRBV5-1; D is possibly TRBD2 (6 bases). The CDR3 loop spans 14 amino acids. Germline V CDR1 and CDR2: SGHRS, YFSETQ. V lost 4 bases and J 9 bases, leaving 17 bases between the germline ends. CDR3 coding DNA: TGCGCCAGCAGCCGGGACTGGGGTAGAGGTGAGCAGTTCTTC. Its protein is CASSRDWGRGEQFF.

The chain couples TRBV4-2 to TRBJ1-1; 11 bases agree with TRBD1. CDR3 length equals 17 residues. The junction had 13 bases not matched to a gene; V was cut back by 5 bases and J by 5 bases. Germline values: CDR1 LGHNA, CDR2 YNFKEQ. The CDR3 region has the DNA TGTGCCAGCAGCGGACGGGACAGGGGGGTGTGGGAGACTGAAGCTTTCTTT. It specifies CASSGRDRGVWETEAFF.

The rearrangement uses TRBV6-5 and TRBJ1-5; D is possibly TRBD1 (5 bases). The V gene lost 7 bases and the J gene lost 6 bases, with 16 bases spanning the gap. Germline V gene data show CDR1 as MNHEY and CDR2 as SVGAGI. The length of the CDR3 is 14 residues. The CDR3 loop is CASIPGGGGQPQHF. CDR3 coding DNA: TGTGCCAGCATCCCTGGCGGGGGGGGTCAGCCCCAGCATTTT.

Here the CDR3 DNA reads TGTGCCTGGAGCACAGGCTGGAACTACAATGAGCAGTTCTTC. Its protein product is CAWSTGWNYNEQFF. The chain combines TRBV30 with TRBJ2-1; perhaps TRBD1 as D (5 bases). Germline assignment: CDR1 GTSNPN and CDR2 SVGIG (reference sequence). The ends were cut back, 3 bases at V and 3 bases at J, with 12 bases in the middle. This CDR3 region has 14 residues. Supplemented by reference TRBV30 and TRBJ2-1, the full variable domain reads SQTIHQWPATLVQPVGSPLSLECTVEGTSNPNLYWYRQAAGRGLQLLFYSVGIGQISSEVPQNLSASRPQDRQFILSSKKLLLSDSGFYLCAWSTGWNYNEQFFGPGTRLTVL.

The chain combines TRBV11-2 with TRBJ1-1, with D unclear. This CDR3 is 16 amino acids long. Germline CDR1 and CDR2: SGHAT and FQNNGV. Trimming took off 5 bases at V and 1 base at J, with 17 bases between the two ends. The CDR3 DNA reads as TGTGCCAGCAGCCACCCTATGACATTGCCGAACACTGAAGCTTTCTTT. This encodes CASSHPMTLPNTEAFF.

This chain joins TRBV4-2 and TRBJ1-6, with TRBD1 matching over 12 bases. Per germline, CDR1 LGHNA and CDR2 YNFKEQ. The ends lost 3 bases at V and 8 bases at J; junction bases unmatched: 8. The CDR3 has 17 residues. DNA for the CDR3: TGTGCCAGCAGCCAGGCCGGGACAGGGGGCGCCGATTCACCCCTCCACTTT. Its protein product is CASSQAGTGGADSPLHF.

The chain recombines TRBV5-5 with TRBJ1-1; D call uncertain. The CDR3 totals 16 residues. Trimming took off 5 bases at V and 0 bases at J, with 17 bases between the two ends. The germline CDR1 and CDR2 sequences are SGHKS and YYEKEE (reference sequence). For the CDR3, the DNA is TGTGCCAGCAGGCCGCGAACCCAGGAGGTGAACACTGAAGCTTTCTTT. Encoded protein: CASRPRTQEVNTEAFF.

The chain carries TRBV11-3 and TRBJ2-3; TRBD1 aligns across 7 bases. The V gene end was trimmed by 5 bases and the J gene end by 1 base; junction bases not matched to a gene: 9. This CDR3 region has 16 residues. CDR1 and CDR2 (germline): SGHNT, YENEEA. The CDR3 sequence: CASSTSRDSRTDTQYF. The CDR3 nucleotides read TGTGCCAGCAGCACAAGCCGGGACAGCCGCACAGATACGCAGTATTTT.

Concerning this clone: Distinct nucleotide sequences in the sample also encode this CDR3. The CDR3 coding sequence is TGTGCCTGGAGTGGGGGAGCTGGAAACACCATATATTTT. Protein: CAWSGGAGNTIYF. The V and J genes are TRBV30 and TRBJ1-3, with no clear D. Germline loops: CDR1 GTSNPN, CDR2 SVGIG (reference sequence). The CDR3 is 13 amino acids. Between the trimmed V and J ends, which lost 1 base and 2 bases, there was a span of 6 bases.

CDR3 sequence (DNA): TGTGCCAGCAGCTTAGTGGGAGTAGTTGGGGGGAGCACAGATACGCAGTATTTT. Its protein product is CASSLVGVVGGSTDTQYF. This rearrangement joins TRBV7-2 to TRBJ2-3; D perhaps matches TRBD2 (6 bases). V lost 1 base, J lost 0 bases, and 17 bases lay in between. Germline CDR1 SGHTA, CDR2 FQGNSA. CDR3 length equals 18 residues.

The chain combines TRBV4-2 with TRBJ2-1, with 7 positions matching TRBD1. Germline V gene data show CDR1 as LGHNA and CDR2 as YNFKEQ. This CDR3 has 15 amino acids. V trimming: 0 bases; J trimming: 6 bases; junction bases outside the gene matches: 5. The CDR3 is CASSQDDRAGNEQFF. For the CDR3, the DNA is TGTGCCAGCAGCCAAGACGACAGGGCGGGCAATGAGCAGTTCTTC.

The chain has TRBV7-3 and TRBJ1-6, with 7 bases identical to TRBD1. V dropped 5 bases and J dropped 0; count of bases not matched to a gene: 16. The CDR3 sequence is 20 residues long. Germline loops: CDR1 SGHTA, CDR2 FQGTGA. CDR3 DNA: TGTGCCAGCAGCGCCCCGACAGGGAATATCTTGAGCTCCTATAATTCACCCCTCCACTTT. Encoded protein: CASSAPTGNILSSYNSPLHF.

The gene calls are TRBV4-1 and TRBJ1-1, with D uncertain. Germline V gene lookup returns CDR1 MGHRA and CDR2 YSYEKL. Trimming left V 1 base short and J 0 bases short, with 9 bases between. The CDR3 is 15 amino acids. CDR3 in DNA: TGCGCCAGCAGCCAAGTATACGGGGTGAACACTGAAGCTTTCTTT. It specifies CASSQVYGVNTEAFF.

The rearrangement uses TRBV15 and TRBJ2-1; 9 bases map to TRBD2. The CDR3 is 16 residues long. Germline V lookup: CDR1 LNHNV, CDR2 YYDKDF (reference sequence). Trimming at V came to 9 bases and at J to 2 bases, leaving 11 bases not matched to a gene. CDR3 bases: TGTGCCACGACGGCTACCGTAGCGGGGGCCTACAATGAGCAGTTCTTC. This sequence encodes CATTATVAGAYNEQFF.